Below, 22 T cell receptor beta chains from the same sample are listed, as sequenced in a study of blood T cell repertoires in COVID-19. Assay: immunoSEQ multiplex PCR; the TCRdb copy retains only in-frame clones and omits some. Of over 100,000 clones in the sample, roughly 88% are singletons; the top ten hold about a tenth. Sequenced input: peripheral blood. The source of these receptors is a man aged 50-60 years with acute or convalescent COVID-19.

This clone appeared a single time. J is TRBJ1-1 and V is TRBV2, with D possibly TRBD1 on 6 matching bases. V was cut by 6 bases and J by 3 bases, with 20 bases left in between. CDR1 is SNHLY and CDR2 is FYNNEI in the germline V gene. This CDR3 is 16 amino acids long. The CDR3 DNA is TGTGCCAGCAGCCAAAGGGGCTCACCAGGGGACACTGAAGCTTTCTTT. This encodes CASSQRGSPGDTEAFF.

The gene calls are TRBV6-1 and TRBJ2-2; 9 bases map to TRBD2. With 4 bases clipped from V and 4 bases from J, the junction kept 10 bases outside the gene matches. Looked up from germline, CDR1 is MNHNS and CDR2 is SASEGT. The length of the CDR3 is 17 residues. This CDR3 reads CASSVIAGASFTGELFF. The CDR3, as DNA: TGTGCCAGCAGTGTTATAGCGGGGGCCTCATTCACCGGGGAGCTGTTTTTT.

This chain links TRBV27 with TRBJ2-7, with no clear D. The CDR3 runs 16 residues. Germline V lookup: CDR1 MNHEY, CDR2 SMNVEV (reference sequence). V was shortened by 4 bases and J by 2 bases, with 18 bases between the two germline ends. The CDR3 here is CASSSLREFPTYEQYF. CDR3 DNA sequence: TGTGCCAGCAGTTCCCTCCGAGAGTTCCCCACCTACGAGCAGTACTTC.

This clone was found a few times. CDR3 region: CASSPVRGSPMNTEAFF. The CDR3 DNA follows: TGTGCCAGCAGCCCCGTCCGTGGGAGCCCCATGAACACTGAAGCTTTCTTT. The chain carries TRBV11-2 and TRBJ1-1; the D is unclear. The CDR3 has 17 residues. Trimming pared 5 bases from V and 0 bases from J, leaving 19 bases between. CDR1 and CDR2 from the germline V gene are SGHAT and FQNNGV.

This clone was seen a few times. The genes are TRBV19 and TRBJ2-4; TRBD1 matches 12 bases. From germline, CDR1 is LNHDA and CDR2 SQIVND (reference sequence). The CDR3 spans 15 residues. With V trimmed by 10 bases and J by 5 bases, 9 bases remained unmatched. The CDR3 DNA reads as TGTGCCACAGCCGGGACAGGGGGCGCGGAAAACATTCAGTACTTC. It specifies CATAGTGGAENIQYF.

CDR3 amino acids: CAWSVGPHQPQHF. The CDR3, as DNA: TGTGCCTGGAGTGTCGGTCCTCATCAGCCCCAGCATTTT. This rearrangement joins TRBV30 to TRBJ1-5; no reliable D call. The germline V gene encodes CDR1 GTSNPN and CDR2 SVGIG (reference sequence). The CDR3 runs 13 residues. V gave up 0 bases and J gave up 5 bases, with 8 bases separating them.

This sequence joins TRBV10-3 and TRBJ1-1, with 12 bases lining up with TRBD1. CDR1 ENHRY and CDR2 SYGVKD come from the germline V gene. CDR3 length: 13 residues. The junction had 4 bases not matched to a gene; V was cut back by 9 bases and J by 5 bases. The CDR3 DNA reads TGTGCCATGGGGACAGGGGGCCGGACTGAAGCTTTCTTT. Amino acids: CAMGTGGRTEAFF.

As to this clone: The sample contains more than one DNA sequence encoding this CDR3. The chain couples TRBV5-1 to TRBJ1-5, with D perhaps matching TRBD1 (5 bases). The V end was cut by 2 bases, the J end by 0 bases, with 9 bases between. Germline CDR1 reads SGHRS; CDR2 reads YFSETQ. This CDR3 contains 15 residues. CDR3 coding DNA: TGCGCCAGCAGCTTATCAGGGAATAGCAATCAGCCCCAGCATTTT. Translated, it gives CASSLSGNSNQPQHF.

The chain's CDR3 is CASSLYGPTGEQFF. DNA of the CDR3: TGTGCCAGCAGTTTATACGGCCCTACGGGTGAGCAGTTCTTC. This chain uses TRBV27 with TRBJ2-1, with D unresolved. V lost 1 base and J 9 bases, leaving 13 bases between the germline ends. The CDR3 is 14 residues long. In germline, CDR1 is MNHEY, CDR2 SMNVEV (reference sequence).

This chain uses TRBV6-6 with TRBJ2-7; 7 nucleotides match TRBD1. With 5 bases clipped from V and 2 bases from J, the junction kept 12 bases outside the gene matches. The CDR3 sequence is 16 residues long. Germline loops: CDR1 MNHNY, CDR2 SVGAGI (reference sequence). CDR3 in amino acids: CASSLHGTAVPYEQYF. CDR3 coding DNA: TGTGCCAGCAGTCTACACGGGACAGCGGTCCCCTACGAGCAGTACTTC.

This chain uses TRBV6-5 with TRBJ2-7, with 8 bases that match TRBD1. The CDR3 length is 16 residues. Germline V gene data show CDR1 as MNHEY and CDR2 as SVGAGI. Losses at the gene ends were 0 bases for V and 5 bases for J; bases not matched to a gene: 9. The CDR3 region is CASSYSKPGGFDEQYF. The CDR3 DNA follows: TGTGCCAGCAGTTACTCGAAGCCAGGGGGCTTCGACGAGCAGTACTTC.

The chain links TRBV30 to TRBJ1-3; 7 bases are a match to TRBD1. V gave up 6 bases and J gave up 5 bases; unmatched junction bases: 10. Germline CDR1 and CDR2: GTSNPN and SVGIG (reference sequence). The CDR3 is made up of 14 amino acids. The DNA of the CDR3 is TGTGCCTGCCCAGGGGGAGCAAGCAGAAACACCATATATTTT. Its protein product is CACPGGASRNTIYF.

This chain connects TRBV7-2 to TRBJ2-2, with unresolved D. Trimming removed 1 base from V and 1 base from J, with 7 bases in between. Germline V gene data show CDR1 as SGHTA and CDR2 as FQGNSA. The CDR3 runs to 15 residues. The CDR3 here is CASSLGQWNTGELFF. For the CDR3, the DNA is TGTGCCAGCAGCTTAGGGCAGTGGAACACCGGGGAGCTGTTTTTT.

The chain links TRBV2 to TRBJ1-1; TRBD1 might be the D (6 bases). V lost 4 bases and J lost 6, with 15 bases in between. The V gene's germline CDR1 is SNHLY and CDR2 FYNNEI. The CDR3 runs to 14 residues. The DNA of the CDR3 is TGTGCCAGCAGTGCTTATTGGGGGCGGGCTGAAGCTTTCTTT. It specifies CASSAYWGRAEAFF. Variable domain in full (rest from reference TRBV2 and TRBJ1-1): EPEVTQTPSHQVTQMGQEVILRCVPISNHLYFYWYRQILGQKVEFLVSFYNNEISEKSEIFDDQFSVERPDGSNFTLKIRSTKLEDSAMYFCASSAYWGRAEAFFGQGTRLTVV.

The rearrangement uses TRBV27 and TRBJ2-2, with 7 bases fitting TRBD2. The ends lost 8 bases at V and 5 bases at J; junction bases unmatched: 17. Germline V gene sequence: CDR1 MNHEY, CDR2 SMNVEV (reference sequence). The CDR3 sequence is 17 residues long. The CDR3 nucleotides read TGTGCCAGCGGCAAATGGGAGGGACGATCAACAACCGGGGAGCTGTTTTTT. This translates into CASGKWEGRSTTGELFF.

The V and J genes are TRBV6-5 and TRBJ1-2, with TRBD1 as a possible D gene (5 bases). Trimming removed 11 bases from V and 2 bases from J, with 9 bases in between. Germline values: CDR1 MNHEY, CDR2 SVGAGI. This CDR3 is 11 amino acids long. CDR3 DNA: TGTGCCGGGGCGGGAAACTATGGCTACACCTTC. This codes for CAGAGNYGYTF.

The gene calls are TRBV19 and TRBJ1-4, with TRBD1 identical over 7 bases. V shed 6 bases and J 0 bases; nucleotides not matched to a gene: 7. This CDR3 has 16 residues. Germline V gene data show CDR1 as LNHDA and CDR2 as SQIVND (reference sequence). The CDR3 DNA sequence: TGTGCCAGTAGACATAACAGGGGCGCAACTAATGAAAAACTGTTTTTT. Translating it yields CASRHNRGATNEKLFF.

The chain recombines TRBV6-5 with TRBJ1-1; D may be TRBD1 (6 bases). The V gene's germline CDR1 is MNHEY and CDR2 SVGAGI. V shed 4 bases and J shed 1 base, with 7 bases lying between them. This CDR3 spans 13 amino acids. CDR3 in DNA: TGTGCCAGCAGTTTAGGGGGGAACACTGAAGCTTTCTTT. Residues: CASSLGGNTEAFF.

The J gene is TRBJ1-2, the V gene TRBV11-2, with D perhaps matching TRBD1 (5 bases). The germline V and J ends were trimmed by 5 bases and 2 bases, with 21 bases remaining between them. The germline V gene has CDR1 SGHAT and CDR2 FQNNGV. The CDR3 length is 17 residues. The CDR3 loop is CASSPGYGSGRNYGYTF. The CDR3 coding sequence is TGTGCCAGCAGCCCCGGGTATGGGTCAGGGCGCAACTATGGCTACACCTTC.

V gene TRBV16 combines with J gene TRBJ1-3, with D hard to call. The CDR3 is 19 residues long. Germline-derived CDR1 and CDR2 are KGHSY and FQNENV. The V end lost 1 base, the J end lost 0 bases, and 19 bases lay between the germline ends. CDR3 amino acids: CASSQYFEPDYYSGNTIYF. The CDR3 DNA reads as TGTGCCAGCAGCCAATATTTTGAACCCGACTATTACTCTGGAAACACCATATATTTT.

Only one count was recorded for this clone. In DNA form, the CDR3 reads TGTGCCAGCAGCAAAGGAGTGGAGGGATCAGAGACCCAGTACTTC. Protein: CASSKGVEGSETQYF. The V and J genes are TRBV21-1 and TRBJ2-5; TRBD2 is the table's D call, not checked against the DNA. TRBV21-1 is labeled a pseudogene. The CDR3 consists of 15 residues.

The chain is built from TRBV11-2 and TRBJ2-1; D is uncertain. V was pared by 5 bases and J by 9 bases, with 20 bases between. The germline CDR1 and CDR2 sequences are SGHAT and FQNNGV. This CDR3 is 15 amino acids long. The CDR3 sequence: CASSPVGGFISEQFF. CDR3 bases: TGTGCCAGCAGCCCCGTCGGCGGCTTTATCTCTGAGCAGTTCTTC.